This T cell receptor (beta chain) was identified in a study of blood T cell repertoires in COVID-19. Assignments of participants to cohorts depended upon their own reported clinical history. Produced via immunoSEQ multiplex PCR; TCRdb's table is partial and in-frame only. Of fewer than 350,000 clones listed, 70% to 90% are singletons. Looked up from germline, CDR1 is SEHNR and CDR2 is FQNEAQ (reference sequence). The CDR3 has 16 residues. J lost 1 base, V lost 6 bases, and 5 bases had no gene match. The sequenced sample consisted of PBMCs or T cells enriched from blood (not recorded which). The V gene is TRBV7-9, the J gene TRBJ2-1, with 11 bases that match TRBD2. This TCR derives from a woman aged 60-75 years in a cohort exposed to, infected with or recovered from COVID-19 (not recorded which). CDR3 loop: CASSLRTSGSYNEQFF. Written as DNA, the CDR3 is TGTGCCAGCAGTCTTCGGACTAGCGGGTCCTACAATGAGCAGTTCTTC.